This T cell receptor (beta chain) stems from a study of beta chain features in type 1 diabetes. Study findings and constraints: Researchers report that Type 1 diabetes patients had moderately but significantly shorter TCRB CDR3s across all four CD4+ subsets. PCR might preferentially amplify shorter templates, equally in patients and controls.

Expressed TCRB transcripts got sequenced, as all isolated RNA was reverse transcribed. TCRdb's table, derived via immunoSEQ multiplex PCR, lists solely in-frame clones and lacks some. The table lists under 250,000 clones, roughly an eighth of them singletons. The CDR3 has 14 residues. Trimming removed 5 bases at V and 10 bases at J, with 15 bases between. Germline lookup yields CDR1 SEHNR and CDR2 FQNEAQ (reference sequence). This clone was picked up a small number of times. The target antigen is unknown. The origin of this receptor is a middle-aged woman in good health. The sequencing input was naive CD4+ T cells from blood. J is TRBJ1-6 and V is TRBV7-9; a weak D match, TRBD1 (5 bases). This CDR3 is CASSLGADYSPLHF. The DNA of the CDR3 is TGTGCCAGCAGCCTAGGGGCAGATTACTCACCCCTCCACTTT.